Following are 9 T cell receptor beta chains from one sample sequenced in a study of blood T cells in healthy people across ages. A second PCR, run for about 6 to 11 cycles, used a sample-barcoded 5' primer plus a J-beta primer mix. TCRdb reanalysed the 5' RACE reads using MiXCR and keeps one entry per CDR3 protein. The sample consists of approximately 940,000 distinct CDR3 sequences, roughly 48% of them appearing once. Sequenced input: blood. Receptors were obtained from a man aged 25 to 40 in good health.

The chain combines TRBV20-1 with TRBJ2-2; 11 bases are shared with TRBD2. V shed 4 bases and J 3 bases; nucleotides not matched to a gene: 1. The CDR3 sequence is 14 residues long. Germline V lookup: CDR1 DFQATT, CDR2 SNEGSKA (reference sequence). CDR3 region: CSATSGGYTGELFF. In DNA form, the CDR3 reads TGCAGTGCTACTAGCGGGGGGTACACCGGGGAGCTGTTTTTT.

This clonotype was seen only a few times. The V call is TRBV2, the J call TRBJ1-2; D gene unclear. CDR3 length: 18 residues. Germline V gene data show CDR1 as SNHLY and CDR2 as FYNNEI. V lost 7 bases to trimming and J lost 0 bases, with 24 bases between them. CDR3: CASTEGGVSTITNYGYTF. CDR3 nucleotide sequence: TGTGCCAGCACCGAGGGCGGGGTCTCAACTATTACTAACTATGGCTACACCTTC.

The genes are TRBV3-1 and TRBJ2-3, with a possible D match to TRBD1 (6 bases). V lost 0 bases and J 6 bases, leaving 16 bases between the germline ends. This CDR3 spans 16 amino acids. Germline-derived CDR1 and CDR2 are LGHDT and YNNKEL (reference sequence). The CDR3, as DNA: TGTGCCAGCAGCCAAGATGATACAGGGTATCGGGATACGCAGTATTTT. Translating gives CASSQDDTGYRDTQYF.

In regard to this clonotype: Just one base apart from a much larger clone, this may be a read error. V gene TRBV29-1 combines with J gene TRBJ2-1; no definite D call. The end of the DNA fits TRBJ2-7 better, so the J call may be wrong. The CDR3 covers 13 residues. Germline V gene sequence: CDR1 SQVTM, CDR2 ANQGSEA. This chain's CDR3 is CSVRAYSYNEQYF. The CDR3 bases are TGCAGCGTTCGGGCGTACTCCTACAATGAGCAGTACTTC.

This clonotype was seen repeatedly, ten times or more. The rearrangement uses TRBV9 and TRBJ2-3, with D unclear. CDR3 size: 13 residues. Trimming took off 2 bases at V and 3 bases at J, with 7 bases between the two ends. Germline values: CDR1 SGDLS, CDR2 YYNGEE. CDR3 loop: CASSVLSTDTQYF. CDR3 DNA sequence: TGTGCCAGCAGCGTCCTTTCTACAGATACGCAGTATTTT.

This clonotype was seen at least ten times. This chain joins TRBV11-3 and TRBJ1-2, with D perhaps TRBD1 (5 bases). CDR3 length: 14 amino acids. Trimming took 5 bases from V and 3 from J, leaving 13 bases between them. Germline loops: CDR1 SGHNT, CDR2 YENEEA. CDR3 in DNA: TGTGCCAGCAGCAGGGGAGTTGGGGACTATGGCTACACCTTC. This sequence encodes CASSRGVGDYGYTF.

This clonotype was counted between two and nine times. The V gene is TRBV12-3 or TRBV12-4, the J gene TRBJ1-2; D ambiguous. The CDR3 extends over 12 amino acids. Trimming pared 6 bases from V and 8 bases from J, leaving 13 bases between. This CDR3 is CASSVYGRGYTF. In DNA, the CDR3 is TGTGCCAGCAGCGTATATGGGCGCGGCTACACCTTC.

This clonotype has only a few counts. This chain uses TRBV7-9 with TRBJ1-6; D possibly corresponds to TRBD1 (5 bases). V lost 5 bases and J lost 9, with 11 bases in between. CDR3 length: 13 amino acids. Germline-derived CDR1 and CDR2 are SEHNR and FQNEAQ (reference sequence). Here the CDR3 DNA reads TGTGCCAGCAGCGGGGACTCGGGTTCACCCCTCCACTTT. This translates into CASSGDSGSPLHF.

The chain combines TRBV4-2 with TRBJ1-2; no definite D call. There are 17 residues in the CDR3. V was trimmed by 1 base and J by 7 bases, leaving 22 bases between them. From germline, CDR1 is LGHNA and CDR2 YNFKEQ. As DNA, the CDR3 is TGTGCCAGCAGCCAAGCGGTTAGCGGGAGTTGGGGTGCTGGCTACACCTTC. As protein: CASSQAVSGSWGAGYTF.